The rows below give T cell receptor beta chains drawn from one sample of a study of OX40 agonist ivuxolimab in advanced cancers. Assay: immunoSEQ multiplex PCR; the TCRdb copy retains only in-frame clones and omits some. In the table there are under 100,000 clones, under 90% of which are singletons. Sample: CD4+ or CD8+ T cells sorted from blood, taken in a trial of the OX40 agonist ivuxolimab. Receptors were obtained from an adult with an advanced solid tumor such as melanoma, head and neck, liver or kidney cancer. Each CDR3 is given with its conserved first and last residue. D genes are given only for firm matches. A clone size is listed for some rows: how often the clone was seen (once, few, many), or a class if it is expanded.

once	TRBJ2-7	16	TRBD2	TRBV4-2	TGTGCCAGCAGCCCTATAGCGGGGGGGCATCTCTACGAGCAGTACTTC	CASSPIAGGHLYEQYF
NA	TRBJ1-2	14	TRBD1	TRBV11-2	TGTGCCAGCAGCCCAGGGACAGGGAACTATGGCTACACCTTC	CASSPGTGNYGYTF
NA	TRBJ2-7	14	NA	TRBV10-3	TGTGCCATCAGCGAACCGACACGCTTCTACGAGCAGTACTTC	CAISEPTRFYEQYF
NA	TRBJ1-6	15	NA	TRBV5-5	TGTGCCAGCAGCCCGGGCCGGGTCTATAATTCACCCCTCCACTTT	CASSPGRVYNSPLHF
once	TRBJ2-7	13	NA	TRBV10-3	TGTGCCATCAGTGACCAGTACTCCTACGAGCAGTACTTC	CAISDQYSYEQYF
NA	TRBJ1-5	15	NA	TRBV27	TGTGCCAGCAGTTTACGGGGAATTAGCAATCAGCCCCAGCATTTT	CASSLRGISNQPQHF
NA	TRBJ2-3	12	TRBD1	TRBV29-1	TGCAGCGCTAAAACAGGGGCAGATACGCAGTATTTT	CSAKTGADTQYF
NA	TRBJ1-5	12	NA	TRBV2	TGTGCCAGCGGGCCGGTCGGTCAGCCCCAGCATTTT	CASGPVGQPQHF
NA	TRBJ1-1	12	NA	TRBV15	TGTGCCACCAGCCCAGGGAAGGGCAAAGCTTTCTTT	CATSPGKGKAFF
NA	TRBJ2-2	17	TRBD2	TRBV7-8	TGTGCCAGCAGCTCTTATGTGGGCGGGAGGGCCAACGGGGAGCTGTTTTTT	CASSSYVGGRANGELFF
NA	TRBJ1-1	14	NA	TRBV19	TGTGCCAGTAGTATACAGGACACCAACACTGAAGCTTTCTTT	CASSIQDTNTEAFF
NA	TRBJ1-2	17	NA	TRBV18	TGTGCCAGCTCACCACCGCAGGGCACCTTTTCTAACTATGGCTACACCTTC	CASSPPQGTFSNYGYTF
NA	TRBJ2-5	15	TRBD1	TRBV10-3	TGTGCCTCCAATCCGGGGACAGGGGGGTTAGAGACCCAGTACTTC	CASNPGTGGLETQYF
once	TRBJ2-7	15	TRBD1	TRBV5-1	TGCGCCAGCAGACGGGACAGTCCTACTGGCTACGAGCAGTACTTC	CASRRDSPTGYEQYF
NA	TRBJ1-3	16	TRBD1	TRBV5-1	TGCGCCAGCAGCGAGGTCCCGACAGGGGGTTGGGACACCATATATTTT	CASSEVPTGGWDTIYF
NA	TRBJ2-5	15	NA	TRBV7-2	TGTGCCAGCAGCTTAGATCAGTCGACAGGCCGGACCCAGTACTTC	CASSLDQSTGRTQYF
NA	TRBJ1-5	12	NA	TRBV9	TGTGCCAGCAGCGGTCTTAATCAGCCCCAGCATTTT	CASSGLNQPQHF
NA	TRBJ1-4	14	NA	TRBV11-2	TGTGCCAGCAGCTTCCAACGGGTGGGAGAAAAACTGTTTTTT	CASSFQRVGEKLFF
NA	TRBJ2-4	16	NA	TRBV2	TGTGCCAGCAGTGAATTTGGGCGGGGTCCCCAAAACATTCAGTACTTC	CASSEFGRGPQNIQYF
NA	TRBJ2-5	15	NA	TRBV7-2	TGTGCCAGCAGCTTTACTGGCGGCTTCCAAGAGACCCAGTACTTC	CASSFTGGFQETQYF
NA	TRBJ2-7	15	TRBD1	TRBV5-6	TGTGCCAGCAGCTTAACGGGACAGGGGTTCCACGAGCAGTACTTC	CASSLTGQGFHEQYF
few	TRBJ1-3	14	NA	TRBV5-1	TGCGCCAGCGGCGACGCCGGCTCTGGAAACACCATATATTTT	CASGDAGSGNTIYF
NA	TRBJ2-2	11	NA	TRBV5-6	TGTGCCAGCAGCTTGGGTACAGGGCTGTTTTTT	CASSLGTGLFF
NA	TRBJ2-2	15	NA	TRBV7-6	TGTGCCAGCAGCTTTCGGCAGGGGAACACCGGGGAGCTGTTTTTT	CASSFRQGNTGELFF
NA	TRBJ2-7	13	TRBD1	TRBV19	TGTGCCAGTAGTGGGGACAGGGGCCACGAGCAGTACTTC	CASSGDRGHEQYF
NA	TRBJ2-3	16	TRBD2	TRBV4-3	TGCGCCAGCAGCCTCTGGGCGGGGGGGCCCACAGATACGCAGTATTTT	CASSLWAGGPTDTQYF
NA	TRBJ2-3	14	NA	TRBV27	TGTGCCAGCAGTCCGAACGGCGGGCCAGATACGCAGTATTTT	CASSPNGGPDTQYF